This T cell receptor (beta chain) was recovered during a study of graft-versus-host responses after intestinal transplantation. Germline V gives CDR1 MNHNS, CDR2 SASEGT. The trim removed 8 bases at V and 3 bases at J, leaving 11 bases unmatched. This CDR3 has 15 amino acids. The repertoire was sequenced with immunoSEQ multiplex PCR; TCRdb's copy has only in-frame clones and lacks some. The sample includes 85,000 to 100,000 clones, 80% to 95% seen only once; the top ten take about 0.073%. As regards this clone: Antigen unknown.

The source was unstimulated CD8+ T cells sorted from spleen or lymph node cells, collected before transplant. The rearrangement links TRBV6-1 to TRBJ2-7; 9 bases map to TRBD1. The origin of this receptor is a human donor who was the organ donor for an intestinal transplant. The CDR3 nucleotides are TGTGCCAGCTCAAAGACGGGACAGGGATACTACGAGCAGTACTTC. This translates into CASSKTGQGYYEQYF.